This TCR beta chain was sequenced for a study of human T cells and chemical hapten exposure. Study at large: Mainly, slight library volume differences in the pool made TCR yields vary. The study, taken as a whole, reports: Sensitization with DPC brought no change to TCRs above 1 in 1000 in frequency.

The library labeled individual cDNA molecules by adding unique molecular identifiers to them. Study processing details: With a range of roughly 20,000 to 690,600, the median per sample was 95,638 TCRs. TCRdb analysed the reads with MiXCR anew, one entry per CDR3 protein. The V and J calls and clone size come from TCRdb's table, not from the authors' own analysis. Among fewer than 150,000 distinct CDR3 sequences listed, more than 8.5% were seen once. Unfractionated whole blood yielded total RNA. This clonotype was counted only a few times. The antigen remains unidentified. Trimming shortened V by 0 bases and J by 16 bases, and 17 bases separated the two germline ends. Germline CDR1 is SGDLS and CDR2 is YYNGEE. CDR3 length: 14 residues.

Sequenced material: whole blood. The rearrangement joins TRBV9 to TRBJ1-6, with D uncertain. This clonotype was sampled from a human donor in good health. Some clones in this sample may be carry-over from other donors' samples. CDR3 sequence reads: CASSVEGHPPGLHF. Written as DNA, the CDR3 is TGTGCCAGCAGCGTAGAAGGTCACCCCCCGGGACTCCACTTT.